This T cell receptor beta chain was profiled in a study of control samples from healthy donors and cancer patients (dated by TCRdb to the early 2020s). V is shortened by 3 bases, J by 2 bases, and the region joining them spans 10 bases. CDR1 PRHDT and CDR2 FYEKMQ are derived from the germline V gene (reference sequence). The CDR3 measures 14 amino acids from cysteine to phenylalanine. Kept here is only the CDR3 DNA, which spans 42 bases and is read in frame from base 1. Library preparation was by the immunoSEQ multiplex PCR assay. Drawn from immuneACCESS, this table holds only the in-frame rearrangements with V and J called that TCRdb kept. Clones are partly lost; checked studies trace under half to an unresolved V gene and leave the rest unexplained. The sample contains 170,000 or so clones, 80% to 95% of them found a single time. The ten most abundant clones make up 2% to 2.5% of the sample. About this clone itself: The target of this receptor is not known. No much larger clone is present one base from it, and per-base qualities are unavailable.

The sequenced material came from blood. This receptor chain uses TRBV13 and TRBJ2-5; the D gene cannot be named for sure. This sequence was found in a woman aged 40 to 50 in good health. The CDR3 sequence is CASSFGRTQETQYF. The nucleotide sequence reads TGTGCCAGCAGCTTCGGGCGGACGCAAGAGACCCAGTACTTC.